The present entry profiles one T cell receptor beta chain with its context. The CDR3 has 14 amino acids. The ends lost 1 base at V and 9 bases at J; junction bases unmatched: 6. Looked up from germline, CDR1 is GTSNPN and CDR2 is SVGIG (reference sequence). This entry is derived from a study of T cells in localized non-small cell lung cancer. Generated by immunoSEQ multiplex PCR, the TCRdb table keeps only in-frame clones and is missing some. The top ten hold approximately 16% of the sample, which has roughly 48,000 clones, 60% to 80% seen once. This TCR came from a man aged 35-75 years with stage I squamous cell lung carcinoma. V and J are TRBV30 and TRBJ1-2, with TRBD1 matching 12 bases. Sequenced here: peripheral blood, sampled before any cancer treatment. Here the CDR3 DNA reads TGTGCCTGGAGTGGAGGGACAGGGGGCTTGAGCTACACCTTC. Its protein product is CAWSGGTGGLSYTF.